The TCR beta chain described here comes from a study of blood T cell repertoires in COVID-19. Those who participated ranged in age from roughly 18 to 95 years and resided in about two dozen US areas. All recovered Cohort 3 donors got two negative PCRs, got clearance, or saw symptom resolution. Authors' analysis steps: Amplification of reference gene primers was used by the study to estimate nucleated cell counts. The method was immunoSEQ multiplex PCR; TCRdb's version includes in-frame clones alone and lacks a portion of them. V, J and clone size reflect that table, while D and trimming were determined from the DNA. The sample contains approximately 300,000 clones, 65% to 90% of which appear only once. The ends lost 3 bases at V and 4 bases at J; junction bases unmatched: 4. From germline, CDR1 is MNHNY and CDR2 SVGAGI (reference sequence). The CDR3 spans 15 residues.

The chain uses TRBV6-6 and TRBJ1-5, with 9 bases aligning to TRBD1. Source material: PBMCs or T cells enriched from blood (not recorded which). The clonotype was recovered from a woman aged 18-29 years who had recovered from COVID-19. CDR3 amino acids: CASSYDGQGNQPQHF. CDR3 bases: TGTGCCAGCAGTTATGACGGACAGGGGAATCAGCCCCAGCATTTT.